A single sample is the source of the 26 T cell receptor beta chains below, sequenced in a study of T cells after somatic rescue of genetic block. Here immunoSEQ multiplex PCR was the method, and the copy in TCRdb shows in-frame clones only, minus some. The repertoire includes about 15,000 clones, roughly two thirds of them detected once, and 12% to 15% sits in the top ten. Sequencing was done on a sample of peripheral blood mononuclear cells (PBMCs). All receptors come from a boy aged 5 to 17.

This clone has just a few counts. The rearrangement joins TRBV28 to TRBJ1-2; D call uncertain. The CDR3 is made up of 10 amino acids. Germline CDR1 and CDR2: MDHEN and SYDVKM. The germline V and J ends were trimmed by 4 bases and 4 bases, with 1 base remaining between them. The CDR3 DNA is TGTGCCAGCAGTTCCTATGGCTACACCTTC. This translates into CASSSYGYTF.

CDR3 nucleotide sequence: TGTGCCAGCAGTTTAGGAGCTGGAAACACCATATATTTT. It yields the protein CASSLGAGNTIYF. This chain joins TRBV28 and TRBJ1-3; D gene ambiguous. CDR1 MDHEN and CDR2 SYDVKM come from the germline V gene. The ends were cut back, 2 bases at V and 2 bases at J, with 4 bases in the middle. The CDR3 has 13 amino acids. The full variable domain, rest sourced from reference TRBV28 and TRBJ1-3, is DVKVTQSSRYLVKRTGEKVFLECVQDMDHENMFWYRQDPGLGLRLIYFSYDVKMKEKGDIPEGYSVSREKKERFSLILESASTNQTSMYLCASSLGAGNTIYFGEGSWLTVV.

This chain uses TRBV19 with TRBJ2-3; 11 bases match TRBD2. There are 18 residues in the CDR3. The V segment lost 4 bases and the J segment 1 base; nucleotides outside the gene matches: 10. The V gene's germline CDR1 is LNHDA and CDR2 SQIVND (reference sequence). The CDR3 bases are TGTGCCAGTAGTACGGTAGCGGGGGGGCCGAGGGGCACAGATACGCAGTATTTT. Translated, it gives CASSTVAGGPRGTDTQYF.

In its sample, this clone was seen a few times. The V gene is TRBV21-1, the J gene TRBJ2-2; no check of the table's D call, TRBD2, against the DNA was made. TRBV21-1 is a pseudogene. The CDR3 consists of 18 residues. As DNA, the CDR3 is TGTGCCAGCAGCAAAAGGGCCCGAGTAGCGGGAGTCACCGGGGAGCTGTTTTTT. Translating gives CASSKRARVAGVTGELFF.

The chain links TRBV6-5 to TRBJ2-3, with D tentatively TRBD1 or TRBD2 (6 bases each). Trimming stripped 5 bases from V and 4 bases from J, with 13 bases between. Per germline, CDR1 MNHEY and CDR2 SVGAGI. This CDR3 contains 14 residues. The CDR3 reads CASSPGRGPDTQYF. In nucleotides, the CDR3 is TGTGCCAGCAGTCCCGGACGGGGGCCAGATACGCAGTATTTT.

This clone was seen just once. The V call is TRBV5-4, the J call TRBJ1-3, with 7 bases that match TRBD1. With 6 bases clipped from V and 4 bases from J, the junction kept 4 bases outside the gene matches. CDR1 is SGHNT and CDR2 is YYREEE in the germline V gene (reference sequence). This CDR3 is 13 amino acids long. The CDR3 is CASTQGVGNTIYF. CDR3 sequence (DNA): TGTGCCAGCACGCAGGGGGTCGGAAACACCATATATTTT.

The chain has TRBV7-6 and TRBJ1-5, with a tentative D call TRBD1 (5 bases). The V and J ends lost 5 bases and 1 base respectively, with 15 bases between them. The length of the CDR3 is 16 residues. Per germline, CDR1 SGHVS and CDR2 FNYEAQ. The DNA for the CDR3 is TGTGCCAGCAGCGTTAAATGGGCAGGGAGCAATCAGCCCCAGCATTTT. Amino acid sequence: CASSVKWAGSNQPQHF.

The chain links TRBV28 to TRBJ2-7; D unclear. This CDR3 is built from 15 residues. CDR1 and CDR2 (germline): MDHEN, SYDVKM. Trimming left V 7 bases short and J 2 bases short, with 18 bases between. CDR3 amino acids: CASNGYGVLPYEQYF. The CDR3 nucleotides read TGTGCCAGCAACGGATACGGCGTGCTACCCTACGAGCAGTACTTC.

The rearrangement uses TRBV10-3 and TRBJ2-5; TRBD1 matches 7 bases. This CDR3 has 15 amino acids. V was clipped by 7 bases and J by 4 bases; unmatched bases: 12. Per the germline V gene, CDR1 is ENHRY and CDR2 is SYGVKD. The CDR3 bases are TGTGCCATCACTAGGGGGCCGGGTTCGAGAGAGACCCAGTACTTC. Its translation: CAITRGPGSRETQYF.

This chain uses TRBV7-9 with TRBJ2-1, with D possibly being TRBD1 (6 bases). The V end lost 1 base, the J end lost 7 bases, and 8 bases lay between the germline ends. The CDR3 is 13 residues long. Germline V gene lookup returns CDR1 SEHNR and CDR2 FQNEAQ (reference sequence). CDR3 coding DNA: TGTGCCAGCAGCTTAGGGCAGGGGAATGAGCAGTTCTTC. Encoded protein: CASSLGQGNEQFF.

The chain links TRBV9 to TRBJ2-1, with 7 bases fitting TRBD2. The V and J ends lost 0 bases and 2 bases, in that order; junction bases with no gene match: 8. The germline V gene has CDR1 SGDLS and CDR2 YYNGEE. The CDR3 extends over 17 amino acids. This chain's CDR3 is CASSVGFLAATYNEQFF. The CDR3 coding sequence is TGTGCCAGCAGCGTAGGCTTTCTAGCGGCCACCTACAATGAGCAGTTCTTC.

CDR3 in DNA: TGTGCCATCAGTGAGTCTCGGACGGCTGGAAACACCATATATTTT. Amino acid sequence: CAISESRTAGNTIYF. V gene TRBV10-3 combines with J gene TRBJ1-3; D gene uncertain. CDR1 is ENHRY and CDR2 is SYGVKD in the germline V gene. V lost 0 bases, J lost 2 bases, and 8 bases lay in between. This CDR3 is built from 15 residues.

The rearrangement joins TRBV2 to TRBJ2-5; no clear D gene. The ends were cut back, 5 bases at V and 3 bases at J, with 7 bases in the middle. Germline loops: CDR1 SNHLY, CDR2 FYNNEI. The CDR3 spans 12 residues. As DNA, the CDR3 is TGTGCCAGCAGTAGTGATAAAGAGACCCAGTACTTC. Residues: CASSSDKETQYF.

The chain uses TRBV28 and TRBJ2-1, with D perhaps matching TRBD2 (5 bases). V lost 6 bases and J 7 bases, leaving 10 bases between the germline ends. The CDR3 consists of 12 residues. Germline assignment: CDR1 MDHEN and CDR2 SYDVKM. For the CDR3, the DNA is TGTGCCAGCAGATGGAGGAGGAATGAGCAGTTCTTC. Translation: CASRWRRNEQFF.

V is TRBV12-1 and J is TRBJ1-3. TRBV12-1 is flagged as a pseudogene. This CDR3 is built from 17 residues. The CDR3 protein is CASSSPDGAGIWDTIYF. CDR3 nucleotides: TGTGCCAGCAGCTCGCCTGATGGCGCGGGGATATGGGACACCATATATTTT.

The J gene is TRBJ1-6, the V gene TRBV4-1; D is ambiguous. In germline, CDR1 is MGHRA, CDR2 YSYEKL. The CDR3 is 15 amino acids. With 1 base removed from V and 8 bases from J, the gap between germline ends came to 12 bases. The CDR3 DNA reads TGCGCCAGCAGCCAAGGGGAAACGGGGTATTCACCCCTCCACTTT. The encoded protein is CASSQGETGYSPLHF.

This rearrangement joins TRBV5-1 to TRBJ2-7; 7 bases are shared with TRBD1. This CDR3 has 18 amino acids. Looked up from germline, CDR1 is SGHRS and CDR2 is YFSETQ. J lost 2 bases, V lost 2 bases, and 16 bases had no gene match. Written as DNA, the CDR3 is TGCGCCAGCAGCTTCGACTCCATAGACAGGGTGAGACCCTACGAGCAGTACTTC. Its translation is CASSFDSIDRVRPYEQYF.

As DNA, the CDR3 is TGCGCCAGCAGCTTGGGTGGGCAGAGCTCCTACAATGAGCAGTTCTTC. Amino acids: CASSLGGQSSYNEQFF. V and J are TRBV5-1 and TRBJ2-1; D remains ambiguous. V was shortened by 0 bases and J by 0 bases, with 10 bases between the two germline ends. CDR1 SGHRS and CDR2 YFSETQ come from the germline V gene. CDR3 length: 16 amino acids.

The chain carries TRBV28 and TRBJ2-7; D may match TRBD1 or TRBD2 (5 bases each). Germline loops: CDR1 MDHEN, CDR2 SYDVKM. V lost 8 bases to trimming and J lost 4 bases, with 24 bases between them. This CDR3 has 16 amino acids. This CDR3 is CASGSPGPILSYEQYF. The CDR3 bases are TGTGCCAGCGGATCTCCGGGACCGATACTTTCTTACGAGCAGTACTTC.

This clone is medium-sized (0.01 to 0.1%) within its sample. V is TRBV6-1 and J is TRBJ1-5; the D gene is possibly TRBD1 (5 bases). V was pared by 7 bases and J by 1 base, with 14 bases between. CDR3 length: 15 residues. The germline V gene has CDR1 MNHNS and CDR2 SASEGT. This CDR3 reads CASTSQGGSNQPQHF. The CDR3 region has the DNA TGTGCCAGCACCTCCCAGGGAGGAAGCAATCAGCCCCAGCATTTT.

This clone has more than one count but fewer than ten. This rearrangement joins TRBV5-1 to TRBJ2-5; a possible D gene is TRBD2 (6 bases). V lost 4 bases and J lost 1, with 14 bases in between. The CDR3 totals 15 residues. The V gene's germline CDR1 is SGHRS and CDR2 YFSETQ. CDR3 in amino acids: CASSPGGQVQETQYF. The CDR3 region has the DNA TGCGCCAGCAGCCCCGGAGGGCAAGTCCAAGAGACCCAGTACTTC.

The V call is TRBV19, the J call TRBJ2-2, with TRBD2 matching over 7 bases. This CDR3 comprises 18 residues. Germline V gene data show CDR1 as LNHDA and CDR2 as SQIVND (reference sequence). The V segment lost 10 bases and the J segment 0 bases; nucleotides outside the gene matches: 17. CDR3 sequence: CANPRGGEPIANTGELFF. CDR3 nucleotide sequence: TGTGCCAACCCCCGGGGAGGGGAGCCCATCGCGAACACCGGGGAGCTGTTTTTT. The whole variable domain, remainder taken from reference TRBV19 and TRBJ2-2, is DGGITQSPKYLFRKEGQNVTLSCEQNLNHDAMYWYRQDPGQGLRLIYYSQIVNDFQKGDIAEGYSVSREKKESFPLTVTSAQKNPTAFYLCANPRGGEPIANTGELFFGEGSRLTVL.

CDR3: CASSPLDGIYGYTF. CDR3 DNA sequence: TGTGCCAGTAGCCCCCTGGACGGAATCTATGGCTACACCTTC. The rearrangement joins TRBV19 to TRBJ1-2, with D unresolved. From germline, CDR1 is LNHDA and CDR2 SQIVND (reference sequence). This CDR3 has 14 residues. V lost 6 bases and J 4 bases, leaving 15 bases between the germline ends.

This chain connects TRBV11-2 to TRBJ2-3; D is unclear. The length of the CDR3 is 12 residues. V lost 5 bases and J lost 8, with 11 bases in between. The germline gives CDR1 SGHAT, CDR2 FQNNGV. CDR3 in DNA: TGTGCCAGCAGCCTTATGGCCGGTACGCAGTATTTT. Protein: CASSLMAGTQYF. Full variable domain (remainder filled in from reference TRBV11-2 and TRBJ2-3): EAGVAQSPRYKIIEKRQSVAFWCNPISGHATLYWYQQILGQGPKLLIQFQNNGVVDDSQLPKDRFSAERLKGVDSTLKIQPAKLEDSAVYLCASSLMAGTQYFGPGTRLTVL.

The genes are TRBV9 and TRBJ2-1, with D hard to call. CDR3 size: 14 residues. Germline V gene data show CDR1 as SGDLS and CDR2 as YYNGEE. The V end lost 0 bases, the J end lost 3 bases, and 7 bases lay between the germline ends. In nucleotides, the CDR3 is TGTGCCAGCAGCGTAGAGCCAGGCTACAATGAGCAGTTCTTC. Amino acid sequence: CASSVEPGYNEQFF.

The V gene is TRBV10-3, the J gene TRBJ1-5, with D perhaps TRBD1 (6 bases). This CDR3 has 13 amino acids. The germline gives CDR1 ENHRY, CDR2 SYGVKD. V lost 6 bases, J lost 5 bases, and 11 bases lay in between. The CDR3 sequence: CAIRDRLDQPQHF. The CDR3 region has the DNA TGTGCCATCAGGGACAGACTGGATCAGCCCCAGCATTTT.